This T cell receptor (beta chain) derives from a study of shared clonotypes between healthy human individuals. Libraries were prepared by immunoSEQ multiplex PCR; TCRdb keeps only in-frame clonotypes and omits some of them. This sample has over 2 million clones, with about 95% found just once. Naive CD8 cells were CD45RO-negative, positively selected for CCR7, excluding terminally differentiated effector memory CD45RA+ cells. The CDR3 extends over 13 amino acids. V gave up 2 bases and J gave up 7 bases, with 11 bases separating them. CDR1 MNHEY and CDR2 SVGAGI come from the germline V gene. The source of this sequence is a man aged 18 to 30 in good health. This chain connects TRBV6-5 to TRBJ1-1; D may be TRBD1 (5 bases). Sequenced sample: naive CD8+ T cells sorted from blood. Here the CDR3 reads CASSYTGQGEAFF. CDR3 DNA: TGTGCCAGCAGTTACACAGGACAAGGTGAAGCTTTCTTT.